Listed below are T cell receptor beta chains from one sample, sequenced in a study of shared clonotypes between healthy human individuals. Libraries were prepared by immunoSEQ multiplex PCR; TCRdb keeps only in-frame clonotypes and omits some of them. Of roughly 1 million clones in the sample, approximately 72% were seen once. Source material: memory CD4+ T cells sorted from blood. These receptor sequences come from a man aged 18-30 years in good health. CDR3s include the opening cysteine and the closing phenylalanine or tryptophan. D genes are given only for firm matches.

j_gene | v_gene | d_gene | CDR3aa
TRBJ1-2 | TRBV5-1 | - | CASRPRDRPYGYTF
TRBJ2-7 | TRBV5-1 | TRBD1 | CASSVGQGGYEQYF
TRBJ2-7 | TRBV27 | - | CASSSPGRITYEQYF
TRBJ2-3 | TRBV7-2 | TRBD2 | CASSLYAGGTDTQYF
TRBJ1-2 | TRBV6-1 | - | CASRDGPNYGYTF
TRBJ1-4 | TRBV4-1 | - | CASSQEILKFNEKLFF
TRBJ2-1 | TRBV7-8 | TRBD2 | CASSLEWRERYNEQFF
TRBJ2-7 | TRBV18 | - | CASSPTLYEQYF
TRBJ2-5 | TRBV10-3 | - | CAISEIETQYF
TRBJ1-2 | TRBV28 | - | CASRESSAYGYTF
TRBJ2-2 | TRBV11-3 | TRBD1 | CASSSQGAVTGELFF
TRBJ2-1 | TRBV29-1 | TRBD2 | CSVSSGGREQFF
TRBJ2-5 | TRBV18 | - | CASSQKTETQYF
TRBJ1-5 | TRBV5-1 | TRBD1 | CASSSTGEDQPQHF
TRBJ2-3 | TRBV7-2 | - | CASSLAGSVFTQYF
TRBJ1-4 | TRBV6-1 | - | CASSERPSTGATNEKLFF
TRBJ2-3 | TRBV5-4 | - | CASSLSTDTQYF
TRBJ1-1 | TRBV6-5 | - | CASSPPGNRNTEAFF
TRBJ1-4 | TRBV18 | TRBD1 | CASSPGTGGEKLFF
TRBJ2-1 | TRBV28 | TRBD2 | CASSSGGAGGNNEQFF
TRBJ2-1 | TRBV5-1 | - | CASSLGSGITYNEQFF
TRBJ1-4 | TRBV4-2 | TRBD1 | CASSQERDRGEKLFF
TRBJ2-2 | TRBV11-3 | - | CASSLTGMGTGELFF
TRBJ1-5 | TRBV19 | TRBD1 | CASRGDRTTTYSNQPQHF
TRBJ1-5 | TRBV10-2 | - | CASSESSPGSGNQPQHF
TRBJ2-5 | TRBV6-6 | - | CASSAWGAVDGTQYF
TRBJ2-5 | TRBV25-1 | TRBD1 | CASSESTGGKETQYF
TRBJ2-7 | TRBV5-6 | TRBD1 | CASSWDRGGYEQYF
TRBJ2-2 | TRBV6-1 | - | CASTQSGLFVF
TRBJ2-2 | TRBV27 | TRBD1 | CASSLWRDRGVGELFF
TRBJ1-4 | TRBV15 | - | CATSRRLNEKLFF
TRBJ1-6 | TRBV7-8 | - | CASSLTGRESSYNSPLHF
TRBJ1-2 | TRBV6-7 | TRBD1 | CASSTPGHRTGGADGYTF
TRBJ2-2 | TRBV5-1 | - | CASTLRTGNTGELFF
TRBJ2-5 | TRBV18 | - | CASSPQGGGQETQYF
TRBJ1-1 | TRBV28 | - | CASSSRQEAFF
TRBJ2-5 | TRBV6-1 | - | CASSEAARGRRETQYF
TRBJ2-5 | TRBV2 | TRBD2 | CASSERTSGGLQETQYF
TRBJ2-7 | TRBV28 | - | CASTHFGAYEQYF
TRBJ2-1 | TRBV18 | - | CASSPFQDNEQFF
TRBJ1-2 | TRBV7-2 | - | CASSPDTNYGYTF
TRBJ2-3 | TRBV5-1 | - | CASSLKGTDTQYF
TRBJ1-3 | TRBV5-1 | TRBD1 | CASSLGQAHSVNTIYF
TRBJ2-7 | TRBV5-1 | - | CASSLGQASYEQYF
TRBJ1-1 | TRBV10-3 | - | CASADRTNTEAFF